This T cell receptor (beta chain) was sequenced for a study of blood T cell repertoires in COVID-19. Clones were sequenced by immunoSEQ multiplex PCR, and TCRdb holds only the in-frame ones, with some missing. The sample records 200,000 to 250,000 clones, 84% being singletons. Participant ages covered about 18 to 100 years across 25 or so US areas. Cohorts were determined from participant-reported clinical history. The study counted Cohort 3 donors as recovered given two negative PCRs, clearance, or symptom resolution. Deletions cut 4 bases from V and 4 bases from J, with 5 bases between. In germline, CDR1 is KGHSH, CDR2 LQKENI. This CDR3 spans 12 amino acids.

Sequencing was carried out using PBMCs or T cells enriched from blood (not recorded which). V and J are TRBV18 and TRBJ1-3, with unresolved D. This TCR derives from a woman aged 40 to 50 who had recovered from COVID-19. This chain's CDR3 is CASSLEGNTIYF. For the CDR3, the DNA is TGTGCCAGCTCACTGGAGGGAAACACCATATATTTT.